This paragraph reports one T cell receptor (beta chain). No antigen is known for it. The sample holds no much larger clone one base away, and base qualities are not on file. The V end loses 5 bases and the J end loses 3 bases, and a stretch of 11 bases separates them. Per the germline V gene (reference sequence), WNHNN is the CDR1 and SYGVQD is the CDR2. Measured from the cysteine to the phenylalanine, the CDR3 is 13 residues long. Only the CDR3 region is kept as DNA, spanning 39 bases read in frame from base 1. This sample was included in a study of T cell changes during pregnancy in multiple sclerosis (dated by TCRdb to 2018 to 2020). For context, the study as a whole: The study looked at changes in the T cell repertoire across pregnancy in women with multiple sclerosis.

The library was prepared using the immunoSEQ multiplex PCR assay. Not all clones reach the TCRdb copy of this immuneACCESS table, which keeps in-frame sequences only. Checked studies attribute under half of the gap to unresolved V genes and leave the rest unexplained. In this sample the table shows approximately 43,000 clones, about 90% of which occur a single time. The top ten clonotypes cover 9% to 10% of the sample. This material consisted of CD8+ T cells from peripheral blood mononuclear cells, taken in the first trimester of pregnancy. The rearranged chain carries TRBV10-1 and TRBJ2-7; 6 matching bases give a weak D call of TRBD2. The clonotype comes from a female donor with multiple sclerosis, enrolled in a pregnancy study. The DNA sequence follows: TGCGCCAGCAGTTTAGCGGTAGGCTACGAGCAGTACTTC. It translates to CASSLAVGYEQYF.